A selection of T cell receptor beta chains follows, all from one sample in a study of shared clonotypes between healthy human individuals. TCRdb's copy holds only in-frame clones and misses some; the assay was immunoSEQ multiplex PCR. Seen here are a few hundred thousand clones, 87% observed once, and the top ten hold about a sixth. Sequenced: memory CD8+ T cells sorted from blood. These receptors were obtained from a man aged 18 to 30 in good health. The CDR3 runs from the conserved cysteine through the conserved F or W. D genes are given only for firm matches. For some rows the clone size is stated as once, few or many, or as a class when expanded; others skip it.

CDR3	DNA	J	size	D	V
CASSQALENEGEKLFF	TGTGCCAGCAGCCAAGCACTGGAGAACGAAGGGGAAAAACTGTTTTTT	TRBJ1-4	.	.	TRBV4-2
CASSIDSSYEQYF	TGTGCCAGTAGTATTGACAGCTCCTACGAGCAGTACTTC	TRBJ2-7	.	.	TRBV19
CASSFPLGMGEAFF	TGTGCCAGCAGCTTCCCTCTGGGTATGGGAGAAGCTTTCTTT	TRBJ1-1	.	.	TRBV7-9
CASSFRTEHNEKLFF	TGTGCCAGCAGCTTCAGGACGGAACATAATGAAAAACTGTTTTTT	TRBJ1-4	.	.	TRBV13
CASSLGQGYQPQHF	TGTGCCAGCAGCTTGGGACAGGGGTATCAGCCCCAGCATTTT	TRBJ1-5	.	TRBD1	TRBV5-6
CASSPPLERGLGETQYF	TGTGCCAGCAGCCCCCCGTTAGAGCGGGGATTGGGAGAGACCCAGTACTTC	TRBJ2-5	.	TRBD2	TRBV7-9
CASSFGSGGQETQYF	TGTGCCAGCAGTTTTGGAAGCGGGGGGCAAGAGACCCAGTACTTC	TRBJ2-5	.	TRBD2	TRBV27
CASSSDLWPEGDYGYTF	TGTGCCAGCAGCTCCGACCTTTGGCCCGAGGGCGACTATGGCTACACCTTC	TRBJ1-2	.	.	TRBV5-6
CASSRPLAGRSTDTQYF	TGTGCCAGCAGCAGACCCTTAGCGGGGCGGAGCACAGATACGCAGTATTTT	TRBJ2-3	.	TRBD2	TRBV7-9
CASSYLQGLQETQYF	TGTGCCAGCAGTTATTTGCAGGGTTTACAAGAGACCCAGTACTTC	TRBJ2-5	.	.	TRBV6-5
CASSEVGRAYEQYF	TGTGCCAGCAGTGAGGTGGGCAGGGCCTACGAGCAGTACTTC	TRBJ2-7	few	.	TRBV6-1
CASSLDPAGTEAFF	TGTGCCAGCAGCTTAGATCCAGCCGGCACTGAAGCTTTCTTT	TRBJ1-1	.	.	TRBV11-3
CASSPGLAGAADTQYF	TGCGCCAGCAGCCCGGGACTAGCGGGAGCAGCAGATACGCAGTATTTT	TRBJ2-3	.	TRBD2	TRBV5-1
CASSSRSGVEYGYTF	TGTGCCAGCAGCTCCCGCTCAGGGGTGGAATATGGCTACACCTTC	TRBJ1-2	few	.	TRBV5-6
CASSGQDTYEQYF	TGCGCCAGCAGTGGACAGGATACCTACGAGCAGTACTTC	TRBJ2-7	.	.	TRBV10-1
CASSQVKAWRTDTQYF	TGTGCCAGCAGCCAAGTCAAAGCCTGGCGCACAGATACGCAGTATTTT	TRBJ2-3	.	.	TRBV14
CASLAYGTGPTEAFF	TGTGCCAGCCTGGCATACGGGACGGGTCCCACTGAAGCTTTCTTT	TRBJ1-1	few	.	TRBV11-1
CASSQRRRGPHEQYF	TGCGCCAGCAGCCAAAGGAGGCGGGGACCCCACGAGCAGTACTTC	TRBJ2-7	.	.	TRBV4-3
CASSYTGQGRSPLHF	TGTGCCAGCAGCTACACCGGACAGGGGAGGTCACCCCTCCACTTT	TRBJ1-6	.	TRBD1	TRBV7-2
CASSFWTGDTEAFF	TGTGCCAGCAGCTTCTGGACAGGGGATACTGAAGCTTTCTTT	TRBJ1-1	.	TRBD1	TRBV7-9
CASSGQPSNQPQHF	TGTGCCAGCAGTGGTCAGCCTAGCAATCAGCCCCAGCATTTT	TRBJ1-5	.	.	TRBV2
CASSLFSTLEMTEAFF	TGTGCCAGCAGCTTATTCTCGACGCTGGAGATGACTGAAGCTTTCTTT	TRBJ1-1	.	.	TRBV13
CASGLVTDEAFF	TGTGCTAGTGGTTTGGTTACGGATGAAGCTTTCTTT	TRBJ1-1	.	.	TRBV12-5
CASSGQAETQYF	TGCGCCAGCAGTGGGCAAGCCGAGACTCAGTACTTC	TRBJ2-5	.	.	TRBV5-1
CATSRDRSLAFGELFF	TGTGCCACCAGCAGAGATCGCAGCCTAGCGTTCGGGGAGCTGTTTTTT	TRBJ2-2	.	.	TRBV15
CASSLGTGVGYTEAFF	TGTGCCAGCAGTTTAGGAACAGGGGTGGGTTACACTGAAGCTTTCTTT	TRBJ1-1	.	TRBD1	TRBV27
CASSGHSNQPQHF	TGTGCCAGCAGCGGCCATAGCAATCAGCCCCAGCATTTT	TRBJ1-5	few	.	TRBV9
CASGTAPYNEQFF	TGTGCCAGCGGGACAGCCCCCTACAATGAGCAGTTCTTC	TRBJ2-1	.	TRBD1	TRBV6-5
CASSLDYRGTEAFF	TGTGCCAGCAGCTTAGATTACCGGGGTACTGAAGCTTTCTTT	TRBJ1-1	.	.	TRBV7-9
CASSLGQLYEQYF	TGTGCCAGCAGCTTAGGACAGCTCTACGAGCAGTACTTC	TRBJ2-7	.	.	TRBV11-2
CASSFPGTMSSYEQFF	TGTGCCAGCAGCTTCCCCGGGACTATGTCGTCATATGAGCAGTTCTTC	TRBJ2-1	.	TRBD2	TRBV7-2
CASSPSGVYDYEQYF	TGTGCCAGCAGCCCTAGCGGGGTCTACGACTACGAGCAGTACTTC	TRBJ2-7	.	TRBD2	TRBV7-9
CAISDSSGLGPPYEQYF	TGTGCCATCAGTGATTCCTCCGGACTCGGGCCCCCCTACGAGCAGTACTTC	TRBJ2-7	.	.	TRBV10-3
CASSLGGGYGYTF	TGTGCCAGCAGCTTGGGGGGTGGCTATGGCTACACCTTC	TRBJ1-2	once	.	TRBV5-4
CAISERGGDQETQYF	TGTGCCATCAGTGAGAGGGGAGGGGACCAAGAGACCCAGTACTTC	TRBJ2-5	.	TRBD2	TRBV10-3
CASSEERTTDTQYF	TGCGCCAGCAGTGAGGAGCGGACCACAGATACGCAGTATTTT	TRBJ2-3	once	.	TRBV10-1
CASSLARLAGGPFSSDTQYF	TGCGCCAGCAGCTTGGCCCGGCTAGCGGGAGGGCCTTTCAGTTCGGATACGCAGTATTTT	TRBJ2-3	once	TRBD2	TRBV5-1
CASSYEREDQETQYF	TGTGCCAGCAGTTACGAGCGGGAGGACCAAGAGACCCAGTACTTC	TRBJ2-5	.	TRBD2	TRBV6-5
CSAFSGTKNIQYF	TGCAGCGCCTTTAGCGGGACCAAAAACATTCAGTACTTC	TRBJ2-4	once	TRBD2	TRBV29-1
CASSLYSGYEQYF	TGTGCCAGCAGCTTATATAGCGGGTACGAGCAGTACTTC	TRBJ2-7	.	TRBD2	TRBV7-3
CAIRGLAGGLGTDTQYF	TGTGCCATCAGAGGACTAGCGGGGGGGCTGGGGACAGATACGCAGTATTTT	TRBJ2-3	.	TRBD2	TRBV10-3
CASSELTGTTGELFF	TGTGCCAGCAGTGAGCTGACAGGGACGACCGGGGAGCTGTTTTTT	TRBJ2-2	.	TRBD1	TRBV6-1
CASSLSQSSYEQYF	TGTGCCAGCAGTTTGTCGCAGTCTTCCTACGAGCAGTACTTC	TRBJ2-7	.	.	TRBV28
CAWSHNTEAFF	TGTGCCTGGAGCCACAACACTGAAGCTTTCTTT	TRBJ1-1	.	.	TRBV30
CSVQTGNTEAFF	TGCAGCGTTCAGACAGGGAACACTGAAGCTTTCTTT	TRBJ1-1	.	.	TRBV29-1
CASSLEQNTEAFF	TGTGCCAGCAGCTTGGAACAGAACACTGAAGCTTTCTTT	TRBJ1-1	.	.	TRBV5-6
CATGQGQSESYEQYF	TGTGCCACCGGACAGGGACAGAGTGAATCCTACGAGCAGTACTTC	TRBJ2-7	.	TRBD1	TRBV6-8
CASSWITGADQETQYF	TGTGCCAGCAGTTGGATAACAGGGGCGGACCAAGAGACCCAGTACTTC	TRBJ2-5	.	TRBD1	TRBV6-5
CASSFAGWDTKNTGELFF	TGTGCCAGCAGCTTCGCAGGTTGGGACACTAAGAACACCGGGGAGCTGTTTTTT	TRBJ2-2	.	.	TRBV7-9
CASSWEGKSPLHF	TGTGCCAGTAGTTGGGAGGGGAAATCACCCCTCCACTTT	TRBJ1-6	.	.	TRBV19
CASSLGLAGDTDTQYF	TGTGCCAGCTCCCTTGGACTAGCGGGAGACACAGATACGCAGTATTTT	TRBJ2-3	.	TRBD2	TRBV27
CAWSLQRTSTDTQYF	TGTGCCTGGAGTCTCCAGCGGACTAGCACAGATACGCAGTATTTT	TRBJ2-3	.	.	TRBV30
CASSPSGPAYEQYF	TGTGCCAGCAGCCCGTCGGGGCCAGCCTACGAGCAGTACTTC	TRBJ2-7	.	.	TRBV9
CASSAADIYYNEQFF	TGTGCCAGCAGCGCCGCCGACATCTACTACAATGAGCAGTTCTTC	TRBJ2-1	.	.	TRBV9